The 21 T cell receptor beta chains reported below all come from one sample, sequenced in a study of patients and donors after allogeneic stem cell transplantation. TCRdb redid the calling of the RT-PCR reads with MiXCR, one entry per CDR3 protein. The table shows about 960,000 distinct CDR3 sequences, with under 20% occurring only once. The sample consisted of blood, either unsorted or a sorted T cell fraction (not recorded which). The receptors stem from a human donor who was either an allogeneic HSCT recipient or a stem cell or donor lymphocyte infusion donor (not recorded which). It is not recorded whose cells these are; they may come from a transplant donor.

This clonotype appeared a few times. The chain has TRBV27 and TRBJ2-2; maybe TRBD2 (5 bases). Deletions cut 4 bases from V and 5 bases from J, with 11 bases between. The CDR3 runs 14 residues. Germline values: CDR1 MNHEY, CDR2 SMNVEV (reference sequence). This CDR3 reads CASSSLRGTGELFF. CDR3 in DNA: TGTGCCAGCAGTTCCCTCCGGGGAACCGGGGAGCTGTTTTTT.

In this sample, this clonotype turned up a few times. The chain couples TRBV7-2 to TRBJ1-6, with a possible D match to TRBD1 (6 bases). Trimming took off 5 bases at V and 5 bases at J, with 10 bases between the two ends. This CDR3 is 14 amino acids long. Germline CDR1 reads SGHTA; CDR2 reads FQGNSA. CDR3 residues: CASSTGQDNSPLHF. The CDR3 DNA sequence: TGTGCCAGCAGCACGGGACAAGATAATTCACCCCTCCACTTT.

This clonotype was picked up many times. The chain combines TRBV29-1 with TRBJ2-3; 9 bases match TRBD1. The CDR3 runs 15 residues. The germline CDR1 and CDR2 sequences are SQVTM and ANQGSEA. V was pared by 6 bases and J by 2 bases, with 9 bases of the junction left unmatched. CDR3 loop: CSVVGQGENTDTQYF. CDR3 DNA: TGCAGCGTAGTGGGACAGGGTGAGAACACAGATACGCAGTATTTT.

This clonotype has a handful of counts. The rearrangement links TRBV2 to TRBJ1-5; D uncertain. The CDR3 length is 16 residues. Trimming cost V 5 bases and J 2 bases, with 16 bases left between them. CDR1 and CDR2 from the germline V gene are SNHLY and FYNNEI. This CDR3 reads CASSPGAVMRNQPQHF. CDR3 nucleotide sequence: TGTGCCAGCAGTCCGGGTGCGGTTATGCGCAATCAGCCCCAGCATTTT.

The rearrangement joins TRBV12-3 or TRBV12-4 to TRBJ1-5; tentative D call: TRBD1 (6 bases). The CDR3 contains 15 residues. The ends were cut back, 3 bases at V and 2 bases at J, with 11 bases in the middle. This chain's CDR3 is CASSFSGQRNQPQHF. CDR3 nucleotides: TGTGCCAGCAGTTTCTCCGGACAGCGCAATCAGCCCCAGCATTTT.

V usage is TRBV30 and J usage is TRBJ2-5, with D perhaps TRBD2 (5 bases). The germline V gene has CDR1 GTSNPN and CDR2 SVGIG (reference sequence). V was clipped by 4 bases and J by 5 bases, with 8 bases between them. The CDR3 runs to 11 residues. In nucleotides, the CDR3 is TGTGCCTGGACTAGCCGGGAGACCCAGTACTTC. Translated: CAWTSRETQYF. The full variable domain, in which reference TRBV30 and TRBJ2-5 provide the parts outside the CDR3, is SQTIHQWPATLVQPVGSPLSLECTVEGTSNPNLYWYRQAAGRGLQLLFYSVGIGQISSEVPQNLSASRPQDRQFILSSKKLLLSDSGFYLCAWTSRETQYFGPGTRLLVL.

This clonotype was picked up many times. This chain connects TRBV9 to TRBJ2-1; D may be TRBD1 (6 bases). Germline CDR1 reads SGDLS; CDR2 reads YYNGEE. The CDR3 length is 16 residues. V lost 0 bases and J 8 bases, leaving 18 bases between the germline ends. For the CDR3, the DNA is TGTGCCAGCAGCGTAGAGGTGAGGGGCAGGGGATATGAGCAGTTCTTC. Translated, it gives CASSVEVRGRGYEQFF.

Only a few counts were recorded for this clonotype. The V gene is TRBV12-3 or TRBV12-4, the J gene TRBJ1-6; unclear D gene. Trimming left V 1 base short and J 2 bases short, with 6 bases between. The CDR3 has 15 residues. The DNA for the CDR3 is TGTGCCAGCAGTTTAGGTCCGGCCTATAATTCACCCCTCCACTTT. As protein: CASSLGPAYNSPLHF.

The chain employs TRBV12-3 or TRBV12-4 and TRBJ1-2; 11 bases are a match to TRBD1. The CDR3 is 15 amino acids. V lost 5 bases and J lost 3; bases outside the gene matches: 5. The CDR3 nucleotides read TGTGCCAGCAGTCCACGGACAGGGGGCGACTATGGCTACACCTTC. It yields the protein CASSPRTGGDYGYTF.

This clonotype was counted a few times. The chain recombines TRBV20-1 with TRBJ1-1, with a possible D match to TRBD1 (5 bases). Germline CDR1 is DFQATT and CDR2 is SNEGSKA (reference sequence). This CDR3 comprises 14 residues. Trimming shortened V by 3 bases and J by 7 bases, and 18 bases separated the two germline ends. The CDR3 sequence is CSASTGVSHLEAFF. For the CDR3, the DNA is TGCAGTGCTAGCACGGGGGTCAGTCACCTTGAAGCTTTCTTT.

The chain carries TRBV20-1 and TRBJ2-5; D remains unclear. The germline V gene encodes CDR1 DFQATT and CDR2 SNEGSKA (reference sequence). CDR3 length: 15 amino acids. The V and J ends lost 0 bases and 5 bases respectively, with 16 bases between them. For the CDR3, the DNA is TGCAGTGCTAGAGATCCCAGCTTAGTTGTGGAGACCCAGTACTTC. Amino acid sequence: CSARDPSLVVETQYF.

The V call is TRBV11-2, the J call TRBJ2-1, with D perhaps given as TRBD1 or TRBD2 (5 bases each). V was trimmed by 2 bases and J by 5 bases, leaving 22 bases between them. The CDR3 has 18 residues. The germline gives CDR1 SGHAT, CDR2 FQNNGV. CDR3 nucleotide sequence: TGTGCCAGCAGCTTAAGTAGAGTCGGGGCTCCAAAGAACAATGAGCAGTTCTTC. The encoded protein is CASSLSRVGAPKNNEQFF.

This clonotype was counted only a few times. The chain links TRBV12-3 or TRBV12-4 to TRBJ1-2; no definite D call. CDR3 size: 15 residues. V lost 4 bases to trimming and J lost 3 bases, with 15 bases between them. DNA of the CDR3: TGTGCCAGCAGTTCGTCCACCATGGGTTACTATGGCTACACCTTC. This codes for CASSSSTMGYYGYTF.

The J gene is TRBJ2-1, the V gene TRBV5-6; D is unclear. The germline CDR1 and CDR2 sequences are SGHDT and YYEEEE. Trimming removed 4 bases at V and 4 bases at J, with 21 bases between. CDR3 length equals 17 residues. In DNA form, the CDR3 reads TGTGCCAGCAGCCTTGGGCTTCCGTCCCGACTGTACAATGAGCAGTTCTTC. Translation: CASSLGLPSRLYNEQFF.

V gene TRBV7-4 combines with J gene TRBJ1-5; perhaps TRBD1 as D (6 bases). The CDR3 is 11 residues long. Germline V gene lookup returns CDR1 SGHVT and CDR2 SQSDAQ. Trimming stripped 5 bases from V and 14 bases from J, with 13 bases between. The CDR3 sequence is CASSTRDIKHF. CDR3 DNA: TGTGCCAGCAGCACCCGGGACATAAAGCATTTT.

The rearrangement links TRBV12-3 or TRBV12-4 to TRBJ1-1; D is unresolved. V was shortened by 7 bases and J by 1 base, with 10 bases between the two germline ends. The CDR3 runs to 13 residues. CDR3: CASTVIENTEAFF. In DNA form, the CDR3 reads TGTGCCAGCACCGTGATTGAGAACACTGAAGCTTTCTTT.

This clonotype appeared a few times. The genes are TRBV28 and TRBJ2-1; D remains ambiguous. V was shortened by 2 bases and J by 8 bases, with 7 bases between the two germline ends. The CDR3 is 12 amino acids. The germline gives CDR1 MDHEN, CDR2 SYDVKM. The CDR3 DNA follows: TGTGCCAGCAGTTTAATAAAGCATGAGCAGTTCTTC. As protein: CASSLIKHEQFF.

A few counts support this clonotype. V is TRBV4-2 and J is TRBJ1-5; no clear D gene. CDR1 and CDR2 from the germline V gene are LGHNA and YNFKEQ. The V and J ends lost 4 bases and 0 bases respectively, with 7 bases between them. There are 14 residues in the CDR3. The CDR3 here is CASSPSTSNQPQHF. CDR3 sequence (DNA): TGTGCCAGCAGCCCAAGCACTAGCAATCAGCCCCAGCATTTT.

This clonotype has a handful of counts. The V gene is TRBV5-6, the J gene TRBJ2-3; D remains unclear. In germline, CDR1 is SGHDT, CDR2 YYEEEE. This CDR3 region has 13 residues. Trimming shortened V by 3 bases and J by 2 bases, and 7 bases separated the two germline ends. DNA of the CDR3: TGTGCCAGCAGCTCACGGCACACAGATACGCAGTATTTT. It translates to CASSSRHTDTQYF.

V and J are TRBV15 and TRBJ2-7; 10 bases agree with TRBD1. Germline CDR1 LNHNV, CDR2 YYDKDF (reference sequence). V lost 3 bases, J lost 0 bases, and 2 bases stayed unmatched. The CDR3 length is 15 residues. CDR3 amino acids: CATSRGTGVSYEQYF. As DNA, the CDR3 is TGTGCCACCAGCAGGGGGACAGGGGTCTCCTACGAGCAGTACTTC.

This clonotype was picked up a small number of times. The chain uses TRBV27 and TRBJ1-1; TRBD1 matches at 7 bases. With 2 bases clipped from V and 9 bases from J, the junction kept 3 bases outside the gene matches. Germline-derived CDR1 and CDR2 are MNHEY and SMNVEV (reference sequence). This CDR3 comprises 12 residues. The CDR3: CASSLTGAQAFF. In DNA form, the CDR3 reads TGTGCCAGCAGTTTAACAGGGGCGCAAGCTTTCTTT.